This TCR beta chain was documented in a study of T cell responses to AZD1222 COVID-19 vaccine. Germline assignment: CDR1 SNHLY and CDR2 FYNNEI. After removal of 4 bases from V and 9 bases from J, the junction contained 6 bases not matched to a gene. This CDR3 region has 13 residues. About this clone: Its antigen is not known.

Timing groups of about 4 and about 12 weeks for second doses were pooled. Broader study findings: Dominant at 160-218 and 743-854, vaccine-associated CD4 TCRs also spanned spike. The donor group comprised mostly white British people and more females; the analysis possibly underestimated clonal diversity.

Generated by immunoSEQ multiplex PCR, the TCRdb table keeps only in-frame clones and is missing some. The data hold about 56,000 clones, with about 86% observed a single time. The receptor comes from an adult who received the AZD1222 COVID-19 vaccine. The chain carries TRBV2 and TRBJ2-1, with 7 bases matching TRBD2. This specimen was peripheral blood, taken 28 days after the second AZD1222 dose. CDR3 nucleotides: TGTGCCAGCAGTGGGCAGCGGGGTGGTGAGCAGTTCTTC. Translated: CASSGQRGGEQFF.